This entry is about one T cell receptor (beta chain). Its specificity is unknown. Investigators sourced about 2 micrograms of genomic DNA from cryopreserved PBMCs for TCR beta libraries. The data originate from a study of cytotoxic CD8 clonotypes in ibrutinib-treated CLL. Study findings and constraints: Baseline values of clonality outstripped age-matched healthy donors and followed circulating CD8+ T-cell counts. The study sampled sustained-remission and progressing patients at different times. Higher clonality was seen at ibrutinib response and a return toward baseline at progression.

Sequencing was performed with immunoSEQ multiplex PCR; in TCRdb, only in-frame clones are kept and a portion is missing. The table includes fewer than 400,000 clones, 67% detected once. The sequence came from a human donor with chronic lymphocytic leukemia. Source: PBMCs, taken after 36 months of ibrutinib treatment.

CDR3 DNA: TGCGCCAGCAGCCACCCGGGACCCAACACCGGGGAGCTGTTTTTT. Translation gives CASSHPGPNTGELFF. The rearrangement joins TRBV4-1 to TRBJ2-2; D could derive from TRBD1 or TRBD2 (5 bases each). V dropped 3 bases and J dropped 2 bases, with 10 bases sitting between them. The CDR3 length is 15 residues. CDR1 MGHRA and CDR2 YSYEKL come from the germline V gene.